One sample yielded the 29 T cell receptor beta chains listed below, sequenced in a study of cytomegalovirus exposure and HLA in healthy donors. PCR amplification relied on 60 Vbeta primers (plus 13 Jbeta primers). TCRdb keeps only in-frame clones here, not all; method: immunoSEQ multiplex PCR. The table has more than 95,000 clones, 60% to 80% seen once; the top ten hold roughly 3.9%. Specimen: PBMCs. These receptors all stem from a man in his fifties or sixties in good health and CMV-seropositive.

This sequence joins TRBV7-3 and TRBJ2-1, with a possible D match to TRBD2 (6 bases). Germline CDR1 and CDR2: SGHTA and FQGTGA. Trimming took 3 bases from V and 3 from J, leaving 15 bases between them. The CDR3 is 16 residues long. CDR3 DNA: TGTGCCAGCAGCTTGAACCGGGACTCCATCTACAATGAGCAGTTCTTC. It codes for CASSLNRDSIYNEQFF.

The genes are TRBV9 and TRBJ2-5, with D maybe TRBD2 (5 bases). Germline-derived CDR1 and CDR2 are SGDLS and YYNGEE. This CDR3 is 13 amino acids long. Between the trimmed V and J ends, which lost 0 bases and 5 bases, there was a span of 8 bases. The CDR3 here is CASSVGGFETQYF. CDR3 sequence (DNA): TGTGCCAGCAGCGTAGGCGGGTTTGAGACCCAGTACTTC. Combining the CDR3 with reference TRBV9 and TRBJ2-5 gives the whole variable domain DSGVTQTPKHLITATGQRVTLRCSPRSGDLSVYWYQQSLDQGLQFLIQYYNGEERAKGNILERFSAQQFPDLHSELNLSSLELGDSALYFCASSVGGFETQYFGPGTRLLVL.

V and J are TRBV5-4 and TRBJ1-1; D is unresolved. CDR3 length: 13 amino acids. Trimming removed 2 bases from V and 1 base from J, with 6 bases in between. The germline V gene encodes CDR1 SGHNT and CDR2 YYREEE (reference sequence). The CDR3 DNA is TGTGCCAGCAGCTTACAGCAGAACACTGAAGCTTTCTTT. This translates into CASSLQQNTEAFF.

The chain couples TRBV6-5 to TRBJ1-4; TRBD1 is a possible D gene (5 bases). The CDR3 loop spans 16 amino acids. The germline V and J ends were trimmed by 4 bases and 3 bases, with 15 bases remaining between them. In germline, CDR1 is MNHEY, CDR2 SVGAGI. CDR3 bases: TGTGCCAGCAGTTTGCGACAGACCGAAGCTAATGAAAAACTGTTTTTT. Translation gives CASSLRQTEANEKLFF.

The V gene is TRBV27, the J gene TRBJ2-7, with TRBD1 matching 8 bases. This CDR3 has 16 amino acids. J lost 7 bases, V lost 4 bases, and 15 bases had no gene match. Germline assignment: CDR1 MNHEY and CDR2 SMNVEV (reference sequence). The CDR3 coding sequence is TGTGCCAGCAGTTCTAGGACAGGGATAACCGTGGGGGAGCAGTACTTC. Protein: CASSSRTGITVGEQYF.

The table lists this clone with a few counts. The V gene is TRBV5-1, the J gene TRBJ2-1; D is perhaps TRBD2 (6 bases). Germline V gives CDR1 SGHRS, CDR2 YFSETQ. V lost 0 bases, J lost 0 bases, and 10 bases lay in between. The CDR3 contains 16 residues. As DNA, the CDR3 is TGCGCCAGCAGCTTGGAAGGCGGGGCCTCCTACAATGAGCAGTTCTTC. It yields the protein CASSLEGGASYNEQFF.

The chain employs TRBV15 and TRBJ2-1; 11 nucleotides match TRBD2. CDR1 LNHNV and CDR2 YYDKDF come from the germline V gene (reference sequence). The V gene end was trimmed by 1 base and the J gene end by 8 bases; junction bases not matched to a gene: 4. The CDR3 covers 15 residues. DNA of the CDR3: TGTGCCACCAGCAGAGTACTAGCGGGAGACTATGAGCAGTTCTTC. Residues: CATSRVLAGDYEQFF.

This sequence joins TRBV28 and TRBJ2-3; 8 positions agree with TRBD2. Germline lookup yields CDR1 MDHEN and CDR2 SYDVKM. The ends lost 8 bases at V and 5 bases at J; junction bases unmatched: 9. This CDR3 contains 14 residues. The CDR3 DNA follows: TGTGCCAGCCTACCCGGGACTAGTAGAGATACGCAGTATTTT. This gives the protein CASLPGTSRDTQYF.

The V gene is TRBV5-8, the J gene TRBJ2-7; TRBD1 matches at 10 bases. Germline V gene lookup returns CDR1 SGHTS and CDR2 YDEGEE. V lost 4 bases, J lost 6 bases, and 7 bases stayed unmatched. The CDR3 spans 14 residues. This CDR3 reads CASSTPDRGGEQYF. Here the CDR3 DNA reads TGTGCCAGCAGCACGCCGGACAGGGGGGGCGAGCAGTACTTC.

The chain is built from TRBV2 and TRBJ1-1, with 8 bases aligning to TRBD1. Trimming at V came to 2 bases and at J to 6 bases, leaving 5 bases not matched to a gene. Germline CDR1 reads SNHLY; CDR2 reads FYNNEI. This CDR3 comprises 14 residues. The CDR3 spells CASSERTGNPEAFF. CDR3 coding DNA: TGTGCCAGCAGTGAACGGACAGGGAATCCTGAAGCTTTCTTT.

The DNA of the CDR3 is TGCGCCAGCAGCTTGGCCTCCGAGGGGAGGGGGGGAGATACGCAGTATTTT. It translates to CASSLASEGRGGDTQYF. This rearrangement joins TRBV5-1 to TRBJ2-3; a weak D match, TRBD2 (7 bases). The CDR3 covers 17 residues. The V end was cut by 0 bases, the J end by 5 bases, with 19 bases between. The V gene's germline CDR1 is SGHRS and CDR2 YFSETQ.

The rearrangement joins TRBV7-3 to TRBJ2-6; TRBD1 matches at 7 bases. After removal of 5 bases from V and 0 bases from J, the junction contained 16 bases not matched to a gene. Germline CDR1 and CDR2: SGHTA and FQGTGA. The CDR3 loop spans 20 amino acids. The CDR3 bases are TGTGCCAGCAGCCCCAGGGGTGGGGGACAGATATTCTCTGGGGCCAACGTCCTGACTTTC. It yields the protein CASSPRGGGQIFSGANVLTF.

The chain combines TRBV28 with TRBJ2-7; 8 positions agree with TRBD2. Germline CDR1 and CDR2: MDHEN and SYDVKM. This CDR3 region has 15 residues. J was trimmed by 4 bases and V by 8 bases; bases with no gene match: 13. The CDR3 loop is CASSTGGGRVYEQYF. The CDR3 region has the DNA TGTGCCAGCTCTACGGGGGGGGGCCGGGTGTACGAGCAGTACTTC.

The rearrangement uses TRBV19 and TRBJ2-1; D gene ambiguous. CDR1 is LNHDA, CDR2 SQIVND, per germline (reference sequence). Trimming took 2 bases from V and 5 from J, leaving 7 bases between them. This CDR3 has 13 residues. In DNA, the CDR3 is TGTGCCAGTAGTATAAAACTGAACAATGAGCAGTTCTTC. Its translation is CASSIKLNNEQFF.

This sequence joins TRBV6-5 and TRBJ1-2; 8 nucleotides align to TRBD1. Trimming removed 5 bases from V and 4 bases from J; junction bases left unmatched: 9. Germline lookup yields CDR1 MNHEY and CDR2 SVGAGI. CDR3 size: 15 residues. The CDR3 nucleotides read TGTGCCAGCAGTAATCGCCAGGGGGCTCCCTATGGCTACACCTTC. It specifies CASSNRQGAPYGYTF.

The chain carries TRBV19 and TRBJ1-1; 12 bases agree with TRBD1. The germline CDR1 and CDR2 sequences are LNHDA and SQIVND (reference sequence). CDR3 length equals 17 residues. V dropped 5 bases and J dropped 1; count of bases not matched to a gene: 8. The CDR3 loop is CASSPRDRGQGNTEAFF. The CDR3 nucleotides read TGTGCCAGTAGTCCTCGGGACAGGGGGCAGGGGAACACTGAAGCTTTCTTT.

This clone was seen once. One end of the junction varies from germline; a read error may be responsible. The rearrangement joins TRBV19 to TRBJ2-7; TRBD2 matches at 11 bases. The germline V gene encodes CDR1 LNHDA and CDR2 SQIVND (reference sequence). The CDR3 spans 14 residues. The CDR3 nucleotides are TGTGCCAGTAGTCCCGGGACTAGCGGAGCCCCAGTGCACTTC. It encodes CASSPGTSGAPVHF. The variable domain in full, completed from reference TRBV19 and TRBJ2-7, reads DGGITQSPKYLFRKEGQNVTLSCEQNLNHDAMYWYRQDPGQGLRLIYYSQIVNDFQKGDIAEGYSVSREKKESFPLTVTSAQKNPTAFYLCASSPGTSGAPVHFGPGTRLTVT.

The chain has TRBV5-4 and TRBJ2-5, with 14 bases aligning to TRBD2. Germline CDR1 is SGHNT and CDR2 is YYREEE (reference sequence). The CDR3 extends over 16 amino acids. Trimming removed 2 bases from V and 5 bases from J; junction bases left unmatched: 5. In DNA form, the CDR3 reads TGTGCCAGCAGCTTAGGGACTAGCGGGAGTACGGAGACCCAGTACTTC. Its protein product is CASSLGTSGSTETQYF.

This chain links TRBV7-9 with TRBJ2-5; 9 bases match TRBD2. CDR3 length: 16 amino acids. CDR1 is SEHNR and CDR2 is FQNEAQ in the germline V gene (reference sequence). Trimming removed 1 base from V and 4 bases from J; junction bases left unmatched: 7. DNA of the CDR3: TGTGCCAGCAGCTTAGATGGCGGGAGGGCCGGAGAGACCCAGTACTTC. Encoded protein: CASSLDGGRAGETQYF.

This clone showed up just once. V is TRBV28 and J is TRBJ2-5; D gene ambiguous. TRBJ2-7 matches the DNA end more closely, so the J call is doubtful. Germline V gene lookup returns CDR1 MDHEN and CDR2 SYDVKM. This CDR3 is 16 amino acids long. The CDR3 nucleotides read TGTGCCAGCAGTTTATCTGGTACGCAAGTACCCTACGAGCAGTACTTC. Amino acids: CASSLSGTQVPYEQYF.

Here the CDR3 reads CASSWKGQGPSTEAFF. CDR3 DNA: TGCGCCAGCAGCTGGAAAGGACAGGGGCCGTCAACTGAAGCTTTCTTT. This rearrangement joins TRBV5-1 to TRBJ1-1; TRBD1 agrees at 9 bases. V was pared by 3 bases and J by 5 bases, with 11 bases of the junction left unmatched. CDR3 size: 16 residues. Germline CDR1 reads SGHRS; CDR2 reads YFSETQ.

The V gene is TRBV5-6, the J gene TRBJ2-3, with 8 bases fitting TRBD2. Germline V gene sequence: CDR1 SGHDT, CDR2 YYEEEE. V was pared by 1 base and J by 4 bases, with 5 bases of the junction left unmatched. This CDR3 has 15 amino acids. In DNA, the CDR3 is TGTGCCAGCAGCTTGCTCGGGAGGGCCGCAGATACGCAGTATTTT. Protein: CASSLLGRAADTQYF.

V is TRBV7-9 and J is TRBJ2-3; 14 bases match TRBD2. The trim removed 4 bases at V and 6 bases at J, leaving 15 bases unmatched. The CDR3 is made up of 19 amino acids. Germline CDR1 is SEHNR and CDR2 is FQNEAQ (reference sequence). The DNA for the CDR3 is TGTGCCAGCAGCTCGCGACTAGCGGGAGGGCCCGGCGGTTTGGATACGCAGTATTTT. Translated, it gives CASSSRLAGGPGGLDTQYF.

The rearrangement uses TRBV9 and TRBJ2-7; TRBD2 is a possible D gene (6 bases). CDR3 size: 16 residues. V lost 3 bases, J lost 2 bases, and 18 bases lay in between. Germline V gene data show CDR1 as SGDLS and CDR2 as YYNGEE. DNA of the CDR3: TGTGCCAGCAGCGAGAGGGGAGTCGGGGGAACCTACGAGCAGTACTTC. This codes for CASSERGVGGTYEQYF.

V is TRBV5-1 and J is TRBJ2-1; D is undetermined. This CDR3 has 12 residues. Germline V gene lookup returns CDR1 SGHRS and CDR2 YFSETQ. Trimming pared 0 bases from V and 7 bases from J, leaving 5 bases between. The CDR3 nucleotides are TGCGCCAGCAGCTTGGTGACAAATGAGCAGTTCTTC. Translating it yields CASSLVTNEQFF.

The chain recombines TRBV6-6 with TRBJ2-3, with 9 bases that match TRBD1. Germline V gives CDR1 MNHNY, CDR2 SVGAGI (reference sequence). This CDR3 has 14 amino acids. The ends lost 6 bases at V and 4 bases at J; junction bases unmatched: 5. The CDR3 DNA is TGTGCCAGCAGCCGTACAGGGGGCGCAGATACGCAGTATTTT. As protein: CASSRTGGADTQYF.

Regarding this clone: Relative to the germline gene, one junction end is altered; a read error may explain this. The chain is built from TRBV7-9 and TRBJ2-7, with TRBD2 identical over 8 bases. Germline CDR1 and CDR2: SEHNR and FQNEAQ (reference sequence). There are 17 residues in the CDR3. CDR3 bases: TGTTCCAGCAGCTCTTTTACTGGACTAGCTGCCCCCTACGAGCAGTACTTC. It is translated as CSSSSFTGLAAPYEQYF.

The chain links TRBV5-1 to TRBJ2-3; the D gene is possibly TRBD1 (5 bases). Looked up from germline, CDR1 is SGHRS and CDR2 is YFSETQ. Trimming removed 4 bases from V and 0 bases from J, with 15 bases in between. There are 16 residues in the CDR3. The CDR3 coding sequence is TGCGCCAGCAGCCCTGTTCAGGGTTCTAGCACAGATACGCAGTATTTT. This translates into CASSPVQGSSTDTQYF.

This clone was picked up one time. The V and J genes are TRBV6-1 and TRBJ1-3; D unresolved. Trimming cost V 4 bases and J 0 bases, with 7 bases left between them. The CDR3 is made up of 14 amino acids. The germline V gene has CDR1 MNHNS and CDR2 SASEGT. CDR3 residues: CASSADNSGNTIYF. The CDR3 DNA follows: TGTGCCAGCAGTGCCGACAACTCTGGAAACACCATATATTTT.